This TCR beta chain is from a study of blood T cell repertoires in COVID-19. On the study more broadly: There were acute and convalescent COVID-19 samples, and they came from the United States, Italy and Spain. Sources were T cells, B-cell-depleted T cells, or PBMCs; the material itself was cDNA or gDNA.

The CDR3 runs 17 residues. Germline loops: CDR1 SGDLS, CDR2 YYNGEE. The V and J ends lost 4 bases and 6 bases respectively, with 24 bases between them. In the source study's methods: The authors estimated nucleated cell counts from reference gene primer amplification. Profiling relied on immunoSEQ multiplex PCR, and the TCRdb table lists in-frame clones only, not all of them. The D gene and trimming were derived from the DNA, and the V and J assignments and clone size from that table. The sample records fewer than 150,000 clones, roughly nine tenths being singletons. The source material was peripheral blood. This sequence joins TRBV9 and TRBJ2-3; tentative D call: TRBD2 (7 bases). This receptor was identified in a human donor in a cohort sampled during active COVID-19. CDR3 in amino acids: CASSPIIRAGARDTQYF. In DNA form, the CDR3 reads TGTGCCAGCAGCCCCATTATCCGGGCGGGGGCCAGGGATACGCAGTATTTT.